These 25 T cell receptor beta chains were sequenced from one sample in a study of cytomegalovirus exposure and HLA in healthy donors. 60 Vbeta and 13 Jbeta primers were used in PCR. Profiled with immunoSEQ multiplex PCR; TCRdb holds only in-frame clones, not every one. Of roughly 100,000 clones listed, over 70% were seen once; the top ten hold around 1.3%. The sequenced material came from PBMCs. The source is a man aged 35-49 years in good health and CMV-seronegative.

The chain has TRBV5-3 and TRBJ2-5; perhaps TRBD2 as D (6 bases). TRBV5-3 is an open reading frame, and its role is uncertain. V shed 8 bases and J shed 0 bases, with 8 bases lying between them. CDR3 length equals 12 residues. The CDR3 sequence is CASKRDQETQYF. As DNA, the CDR3 is TGTGCCAGTAAGCGGGACCAAGAGACCCAGTACTTC.

J is TRBJ2-1 and V is TRBV6-5, with 8 bases matching TRBD2. The CDR3 has 16 amino acids. Trimming cost V 7 bases and J 6 bases; bases outside gene matches: 14. Germline CDR1 is MNHEY and CDR2 is SVGAGI. The CDR3, as DNA: TGTGCCAGCATCTACTCCGGGACTAGAGGGACCAATGAGCAGTTCTTC. This sequence encodes CASIYSGTRGTNEQFF.

CDR3 region: CASSFLSPGQGYTDTQYF. The DNA of the CDR3 is TGTGCCAGCAGTTTCCTTTCTCCGGGACAGGGCTACACAGATACGCAGTATTTT. The rearrangement uses TRBV27 and TRBJ2-3, with 9 bases fitting TRBD1. Per germline, CDR1 MNHEY and CDR2 SMNVEV (reference sequence). V shed 3 bases and J 2 bases; nucleotides not matched to a gene: 12. This CDR3 is built from 18 residues.

The table lists this clone with a count of one. The chain carries TRBV7-6 and TRBJ2-7, with D possibly being TRBD1 (5 bases). The CDR3 is made up of 16 amino acids. CDR1 is SGHVS, CDR2 FNYEAQ, per germline. Trimming pared 1 base from V and 3 bases from J, leaving 16 bases between. CDR3 sequence: CASSLVMSGKDYEQYF. The CDR3 DNA sequence: TGTGCCAGCAGCTTAGTGATGTCAGGGAAGGACTACGAGCAGTACTTC. The complete variable domain, with remaining parts taken from reference TRBV7-6 and TRBJ2-7, reads GAGVSQSPRYKVTKRGQDVALRCDPISGHVSLYWYRQALGQGPEFLTYFNYEAQQDKSGLPNDRFSAERPEGSISTLTIQRTEQRDSAMYRCASSLVMSGKDYEQYFGPGTRLTVT.

V and J are TRBV5-1 and TRBJ2-1; possibly TRBD1 for D (5 bases). This CDR3 region has 13 residues. Germline V gene sequence: CDR1 SGHRS, CDR2 YFSETQ. Deletions cut 0 bases from V and 9 bases from J, with 10 bases between. DNA of the CDR3: TGCGCCAGCAGCTTGGCAGGGAAATTTGAGCAGTTCTTC. This translates into CASSLAGKFEQFF.

The chain has TRBV6-1 and TRBJ1-4; D is possibly TRBD1 (6 bases). Germline V lookup: CDR1 MNHNS, CDR2 SASEGT. This CDR3 contains 15 residues. The V and J ends lost 5 bases and 6 bases respectively, with 16 bases between them. In DNA, the CDR3 is TGTGCCAGCAGTTCCCCGAACAGGGTAGATGAAAAACTGTTTTTT. Translating it yields CASSSPNRVDEKLFF.

The chain uses TRBV30 and TRBJ1-2; 7 bases match TRBD1. Germline values: CDR1 GTSNPN, CDR2 SVGIG (reference sequence). The V gene end was trimmed by 0 bases and the J gene end by 7 bases; junction bases not matched to a gene: 14. This CDR3 has 16 amino acids. The CDR3 region is CAWSVLSLQGPGGYTF. The CDR3 DNA reads TGTGCCTGGAGTGTACTATCCCTACAGGGGCCGGGTGGCTACACCTTC.

This clone has just a few counts. The chain is built from TRBV30 and TRBJ2-5; 8 bases match TRBD2. This CDR3 has 16 amino acids. The V gene end was trimmed by 5 bases and the J gene end by 7 bases; junction bases not matched to a gene: 18. CDR1 GTSNPN and CDR2 SVGIG come from the germline V gene (reference sequence). CDR3 coding DNA: TGTGCCTGGGAAGAGCGGGAGCGTCTTCTTTACGGGACCCAGTACTTC. Protein: CAWEERERLLYGTQYF.

The chain employs TRBV6-5 and TRBJ2-7; D perhaps matches TRBD1 (6 bases). The V gene's germline CDR1 is MNHEY and CDR2 SVGAGI. The V gene lost 0 bases and the J gene lost 3 bases, with 9 bases spanning the gap. The CDR3 totals 14 residues. The CDR3 nucleotides read TGTGCCAGCAGTTACTCAGAGGGGGTCTACGAGCAGTACTTC. Residues: CASSYSEGVYEQYF.

The gene calls are TRBV28 and TRBJ1-2; D gene unclear. Trimming left V 3 bases short and J 8 bases short, with 10 bases between. This CDR3 has 12 amino acids. In germline, CDR1 is MDHEN, CDR2 SYDVKM. The CDR3 coding sequence is TGTGCCAGCAGTTTCCAGACATCAGGCTACACCTTC. Translation: CASSFQTSGYTF.

The J gene is TRBJ2-5, the V gene TRBV11-2; 9 positions match TRBD1. Germline CDR1 SGHAT, CDR2 FQNNGV. The CDR3 totals 15 residues. Trimming removed 6 bases from V and 5 bases from J; junction bases left unmatched: 10. This CDR3 reads CASSSGQGSGETQYF. For the CDR3, the DNA is TGTGCCAGCAGTTCAGGACAGGGGTCGGGGGAGACCCAGTACTTC.

The chain carries TRBV27 and TRBJ2-2; TRBD2 might be the D (7 bases). Germline V gene sequence: CDR1 MNHEY, CDR2 SMNVEV (reference sequence). Trimming took 7 bases from V and 7 from J, leaving 19 bases between them. There are 15 residues in the CDR3. The CDR3 protein is CASTLTRGAVGELFF. The CDR3 DNA reads TGTGCCAGCACTCTAACCCGGGGGGCGGTCGGGGAGCTGTTTTTT.

The J gene is TRBJ1-5, the V gene TRBV2, with D possibly being TRBD1 (5 bases). CDR3 length equals 15 residues. Germline loops: CDR1 SNHLY, CDR2 FYNNEI. V lost 5 bases to trimming and J lost 0 bases, with 11 bases between them. The CDR3 is CASSWQGTSNQPQHF. CDR3 sequence (DNA): TGTGCCAGCAGTTGGCAGGGCACTAGCAATCAGCCCCAGCATTTT.

The rearrangement uses TRBV7-9 and TRBJ2-3; 9 bases fit TRBD1. The V gene end was trimmed by 4 bases and the J gene end by 6 bases; junction bases not matched to a gene: 5. The CDR3 is made up of 14 amino acids. CDR1 is SEHNR, CDR2 FQNEAQ, per germline (reference sequence). The CDR3 loop reads CASSYRDRVDTQYF. The CDR3 bases are TGTGCCAGCAGCTACCGGGACAGGGTTGATACGCAGTATTTT. The variable domain in full, with the rest retrieved from reference TRBV7-9 and TRBJ2-3, is DTGVSQNPRHKITKRGQNVTFRCDPISEHNRLYWYRQTLGQGPEFLTYFQNEAQLEKSRLLSDRFSAERPKGSFSTLEIQRTEQGDSAMYLCASSYRDRVDTQYFGPGTRLTVL.

The J gene is TRBJ2-1, the V gene TRBV11-3; D call uncertain. CDR1 and CDR2 from the germline V gene are SGHNT and YENEEA. The CDR3 extends over 14 amino acids. The ends were cut back, 0 bases at V and 9 bases at J, with 12 bases in the middle. The CDR3 DNA follows: TGTGCCAGCAGCTTAGACGACTTTTTCGGTGAGCAGTTCTTC. This sequence encodes CASSLDDFFGEQFF.

Written as DNA, the CDR3 is TGTGCCAGCCAGGTCGGTGTGGGAGCTTTCTTT. Encoded protein: CASQVGVGAFF. V usage is TRBV28 and J usage is TRBJ1-1; no clear D gene. V lost 8 bases and J 10 bases, leaving 14 bases between the germline ends. Germline CDR1 is MDHEN and CDR2 is SYDVKM. The CDR3 has 11 amino acids. Complete variable domain (other parts from reference TRBV28 and TRBJ1-1): DVKVTQSSRYLVKRTGEKVFLECVQDMDHENMFWYRQDPGLGLRLIYFSYDVKMKEKGDIPEGYSVSREKKERFSLILESASTNQTSMYLCASQVGVGAFFGQGTRLTVV.

V gene TRBV5-1 combines with J gene TRBJ1-6; D gene ambiguous. Germline V CDR1 and CDR2: SGHRS, YFSETQ. This CDR3 contains 17 residues. The V and J ends lost 0 bases and 0 bases respectively, with 10 bases between them. The CDR3 sequence is CASSLASRDSYNSPLHF. CDR3 nucleotide sequence: TGCGCCAGCAGCTTGGCCTCGCGGGACTCCTATAATTCACCCCTCCACTTT.

V usage is TRBV15 and J usage is TRBJ1-2, with a tentative D call TRBD1 (6 bases). V was pared by 3 bases and J by 7 bases, with 21 bases between. Germline values: CDR1 LNHNV, CDR2 YYDKDF (reference sequence). CDR3 length: 16 amino acids. The CDR3 DNA is TGTGCCACCAGCAGCTCCACCCCCAGGGGCCTCGGTGGCTACACCTTC. It specifies CATSSSTPRGLGGYTF. Full variable domain (remainder filled in from reference TRBV15 and TRBJ1-2): DAMVIQNPRYQVTQFGKPVTLSCSQTLNHNVMYWYQQKSSQAPKLLFHYYDKDFNNEADTPDNFQSRRPNTSFCFLDIRSPGLGDTAMYLCATSSSTPRGLGGYTFGSGTRLTVV.

The sample holds one count of this clone. V and J are TRBV11-3 and TRBJ2-2, with TRBD2 matching over 7 bases. Germline assignment: CDR1 SGHNT and CDR2 YENEEA. Trimming took 1 base from V and 3 from J; bases not matched to a gene: 5. The CDR3 is 16 amino acids. CDR3 loop: CASSLVGGTDTGELFF. The CDR3 nucleotides are TGTGCCAGCAGCTTAGTGGGGGGGACCGACACCGGGGAGCTGTTTTTT.

CDR3 loop: CAWDRGPDYGYTF. The CDR3 bases are TGTGCCTGGGACAGGGGGCCGGACTATGGCTACACCTTC. The chain recombines TRBV30 with TRBJ1-2, with 10 bases lining up with TRBD1. CDR1 is GTSNPN and CDR2 is SVGIG in the germline V gene (reference sequence). This CDR3 region has 13 residues. V shed 5 bases and J 3 bases; nucleotides not matched to a gene: 3.

The V gene is TRBV2, the J gene TRBJ1-3; perhaps TRBD1 as D (6 bases). Germline-derived CDR1 and CDR2 are SNHLY and FYNNEI. The CDR3 runs 15 residues. V was shortened by 1 base and J by 2 bases, with 9 bases between the two germline ends. The CDR3 region has the DNA TGTGCCAGCAGTGAAGAGGGGGTGGCTGGAAACACCATATATTTT. This encodes CASSEEGVAGNTIYF. The complete variable domain, with remaining parts taken from reference TRBV2 and TRBJ1-3, reads EPEVTQTPSHQVTQMGQEVILRCVPISNHLYFYWYRQILGQKVEFLVSFYNNEISEKSEIFDDQFSVERPDGSNFTLKIRSTKLEDSAMYFCASSEEGVAGNTIYFGEGSWLTVV.

J is TRBJ2-3 and V is TRBV5-4; a possible D gene is TRBD2 (6 bases). V lost 2 bases to trimming and J lost 2 bases, with 12 bases between them. Germline V lookup: CDR1 SGHNT, CDR2 YYREEE (reference sequence). The length of the CDR3 is 15 residues. The CDR3: CASSFSGVNTDTQYF. DNA for the CDR3: TGTGCCAGCAGCTTTTCGGGGGTGAACACAGATACGCAGTATTTT.

This chain links TRBV2 with TRBJ1-5, with D uncertain. In germline, CDR1 is SNHLY, CDR2 FYNNEI. The CDR3 is 13 amino acids. V was trimmed by 6 bases and J by 13 bases, leaving 19 bases between them. The CDR3 DNA sequence: TGTGCCAGCAGAGCCGACACCACCCTTACTCAGCATTTT. Its protein is CASRADTTLTQHF.

The CDR3 sequence: CATSRAGGTDTQYF. CDR3 sequence (DNA): TGTGCCACCAGCAGGGCGGGGGGCACAGATACGCAGTATTTT. The chain has TRBV15 and TRBJ2-3, with TRBD2 matching 7 bases. V shed 3 bases and J 1 base; nucleotides not matched to a gene: 1. Looked up from germline, CDR1 is LNHNV and CDR2 is YYDKDF (reference sequence). This CDR3 has 14 amino acids.

The rearrangement joins TRBV6-5 to TRBJ2-5; TRBD1 matches 8 bases. The germline gives CDR1 MNHEY, CDR2 SVGAGI. The CDR3 is 12 amino acids. With V trimmed by 8 bases and J by 11 bases, 10 bases remained unmatched. CDR3 DNA: TGTGCCAGCGGAGAGGGGACAGGAGAGCAGTACTTC. It is translated as CASGEGTGEQYF.